This TCR beta chain was found in a study of T cell responses to AZD1222 COVID-19 vaccine (dated by TCRdb to the early 2020s). As for the study more broadly: AZD1222 recipients given second doses at about 4 weeks or at about 12 weeks were pooled, since spike-specific TCR depth and breadth were not found to differ between the two schedules. A total of 233 trial participants underwent TCR sequencing, of whom about 210 had received two doses of AZD1222 and around 25 had received two doses of the MenACWY control vaccine. Enrollment into the trials was organized by age into subgroups of 18-55, 56-69 and 70-plus years, and those subgroups contained approximately 150, 30 and 60 TCR-sequenced participants, respectively.

This clone has more than one count but fewer than ten. No cognate antigen has been identified for it. Qualities for individual bases were not recorded, and no much larger clone is one base off. The investigation overall reported the following: Reportedly, close to half of the unique spike-specific TCRs recognized epitopes lying outside the regions that are mutated in the B.1.351 and B.1.1.7 variants. After two AZD1222 doses, spike-specific TCR breadth and depth were significantly higher than at day 0 and than in MenACWY recipients. Conclusions about previously exposed vaccinees are limited because only a handful of AZD1222 recipients were SARS-CoV-2 seropositive at baseline. No day 14 peak-response samples were available, so repertoires were characterized only after the peak T cell response. In the small 56-69-year group, the increase in depth fell short of significance, most likely because of low power. CD4 TCRs associated with the vaccine covered the entire spike protein, and the dominant responses were in regions 160-218 and 743-854. Most participants were white British and females outnumbered males, and the authors suggested that clonal diversity may have been underestimated.

The CDR3 regions of human TCRbeta chains were analyzed by immunosequencing. On the study's bioinformatics: TCRs in the repertoires were matched against a reference library of SARS-CoV-2-specific TCRs that had been generated with the MIRA antigen-specificity platform. Breadth was defined as the fraction of unique TCRs that were SARS-CoV-2-associated. Depth was defined as the fraction of total T cells that were SARS-CoV-2-associated. Each spike-specific TCR was assigned to its reactive spike region and to a CD4 or CD8 class using the MIRA data. Log10-transformed breadth and depth values were compared by one-way ANOVA with Sidak's multiple comparisons tests. In TCRdb, the immuneACCESS table is reduced to in-frame sequences with V and J assigned. These tables do not hold every clone; where another copy was compared, an unresolved V gene accounts for under half, and the others remain unexplained. D and trimming were read from the DNA, whereas the V and J calls and clone size are those reported in that table. The sample data list over 100,000 clones, and more than 65% of these were observed just once. Together, the top ten hold approximately 10% of the sample.

Looking up the germline V gene yields CDR1 MDHEN and CDR2 SYDVKM. V loses 5 bases at its end and J loses 4 bases; junction bases beyond the gene matches: 2. Taken from cysteine to phenylalanine, the CDR3 has 13 residues. CDR3 DNA is the only sequence kept; it has 39 bases, read in frame from the first base. The meaning of the sample's time point label: baseline before first vaccination. The vaccinee samples were drawn from two UK trials, COV001 and COV002, one of which was a single-blind randomized controlled phase 2/3 trial testing AZD1222 (ChAdOx1 nCoV-19) in healthy adults. For TCRbeta chain sequencing, PBMC samples from trial participants were taken at day 0 and at day 28 after the second dose.

The sequence came from an adult in good health. The sequencing here drew on peripheral blood, taken on day 0 of AZD1222 vaccination. The chain was built from TRBV28 and TRBJ1-5; TRBD1 agrees with 7 junctional bases. For the CDR3, the sequence is CASSRDSNQPQHF. In nucleotide form, the sequence is TGTGCCAGCAGTCGGGACAGTAATCAGCCCCAGCATTTT.